The 11 T cell receptor beta chains presented below share a single source sample, sequenced in a study of cytomegalovirus exposure and HLA in healthy donors. Both 60 Vbeta primers and 13 Jbeta primers went into the PCR. Profiled with immunoSEQ multiplex PCR; TCRdb holds only in-frame clones, not every one. The sample has tens of thousands of clones, over 55% seen once. The sample consisted of PBMCs. These receptors were obtained from a boy younger than 18 in good health and CMV-seropositive.

J is TRBJ1-5 and V is TRBV7-2; TRBD1 matches 7 bases. CDR1 is SGHTA and CDR2 is FQGNSA in the germline V gene. Losses at the gene ends were 7 bases for V and 6 bases for J; bases not matched to a gene: 9. The CDR3 contains 14 residues. CDR3 region: CASTPTGEGQPQHF. In DNA form, the CDR3 reads TGTGCCAGCACCCCAACAGGGGAAGGTCAGCCCCAGCATTTT.

V usage is TRBV9 and J usage is TRBJ2-7; TRBD1 aligns across 7 bases. V lost 2 bases, J lost 3 bases, and 5 bases stayed unmatched. The germline gives CDR1 SGDLS, CDR2 YYNGEE. The CDR3 is 14 amino acids. In nucleotides, the CDR3 is TGTGCCAGCAGCGTTACAGGGGCGGGCTACGAGCAGTACTTC. As protein: CASSVTGAGYEQYF.

V and J are TRBV27 and TRBJ1-3; D possibly corresponds to TRBD1 (5 bases). The CDR3 covers 13 residues. Germline V lookup: CDR1 MNHEY, CDR2 SMNVEV (reference sequence). V shed 7 bases and J shed 4 bases, with 11 bases lying between them. The CDR3 region is CASMRQGGNTIYF. The CDR3 nucleotides are TGTGCCAGCATGCGGCAGGGAGGAAACACCATATATTTT.

This clone was recorded a few times. The V call is TRBV6-5, the J call TRBJ1-5, with a weak D call TRBD1 (6 bases). The germline V and J ends were trimmed by 5 bases and 4 bases, with 9 bases remaining between them. The CDR3 runs to 13 residues. Germline CDR1 is MNHEY and CDR2 is SVGAGI. This chain's CDR3 is CASSNTGNQPQHF. In nucleotides, the CDR3 is TGTGCCAGCAGTAATACAGGGAATCAGCCCCAGCATTTT.

This clone was observed once. The chain uses TRBV9 and TRBJ2-1, with 8 bases aligning to TRBD1. Germline V CDR1 and CDR2: SGDLS, YYNGEE. This CDR3 is built from 15 residues. V dropped 0 bases and J dropped 4; count of bases not matched to a gene: 3. The CDR3 DNA is TGTGCCAGCAGCGTAGGACAGGGGCCTTACAATGAGCAGTTCTTC. Its translation: CASSVGQGPYNEQFF.

This clone came up a few times. CDR3 residues: CASSQAGQGSTGELFF. CDR3 sequence (DNA): TGTGCCAGCAGCCAAGCGGGACAGGGGAGCACCGGGGAGCTGTTTTTT. The chain recombines TRBV14 with TRBJ2-2; 10 bases are a match to TRBD1. CDR1 is SGHDN, CDR2 FVKESK, per germline. The ends lost 1 base at V and 4 bases at J; junction bases unmatched: 3. This CDR3 spans 16 amino acids. Looking up the rest from reference TRBV14 and TRBJ2-2 gives the full variable domain: EAGVTQFPSHSVIEKGQTVTLRCDPISGHDNLYWYRRVMGKEIKFLLHFVKESKQDESGMPNNRFLAERTGGTYSTLKVQPAELEDSGVYFCASSQAGQGSTGELFFGEGSRLTVL.

This chain joins TRBV5-1 and TRBJ2-7; TRBD1 aligns across 8 bases. V lost 0 bases, J lost 2 bases, and 4 bases stayed unmatched. The CDR3 spans 15 residues. Per germline, CDR1 SGHRS and CDR2 YFSETQ. The CDR3 region has the DNA TGCGCCAGCAGCTTGGCCGGGACAGGTCCCTACGAGCAGTACTTC. Amino acids: CASSLAGTGPYEQYF.

This rearrangement joins TRBV6-6 to TRBJ1-2, with D hard to call. There are 16 residues in the CDR3. V gave up 0 bases and J gave up 4 bases, with 15 bases separating them. The germline gives CDR1 MNHNY, CDR2 SVGAGI (reference sequence). The CDR3 reads CASSYSGGSISYGYTF. The CDR3 DNA is TGTGCCAGCAGTTACTCCGGAGGGTCGATTAGCTATGGCTACACCTTC.

This rearrangement joins TRBV29-1 to TRBJ2-2, with D perhaps matching TRBD1 (6 bases). Germline V gene lookup returns CDR1 SQVTM and CDR2 ANQGSEA. The V gene lost 4 bases and the J gene lost 6 bases, with 15 bases spanning the gap. The CDR3 is made up of 14 amino acids. CDR3 bases: TGCAGCGTTGCTCTTCCCAGGGGCTCCGGGGAGCTGTTTTTT. This codes for CSVALPRGSGELFF.

In its sample, this clone was seen once. The chain links TRBV6-5 to TRBJ1-4, with D perhaps matching TRBD1 (6 bases). This CDR3 comprises 15 residues. Germline CDR1 MNHEY, CDR2 SVGAGI. The V end was cut by 5 bases, the J end by 1 base, with 11 bases between. In DNA form, the CDR3 reads TGTGCCAGCAGTATTACAGGGAGAACTAATGAAAAACTGTTTTTT. It specifies CASSITGRTNEKLFF.

The chain couples TRBV6-1 to TRBJ2-3, with D possibly TRBD2 on 6 matching bases. Trimming removed 6 bases from V and 2 bases from J, with 15 bases in between. This CDR3 has 15 amino acids. The germline V gene encodes CDR1 MNHNS and CDR2 SASEGT. The CDR3 DNA is TGTGCCAGCAGGGCGGGACTTCCCAACACAGATACGCAGTATTTT. This sequence encodes CASRAGLPNTDTQYF.